These T cell receptor beta chains were read from a single sample in a study of T cells in Graves' hyperthyroidism and ophthalmopathy. In TCRdb, the multiplex PCR reads were re-called with MiXCR into one record per CDR3 protein. The sample yields about 350,000 distinct CDR3 sequences, roughly 14% seen once. The specimen was blood. These receptors were taken from a woman in her 30s with Graves' hyperthyroidism. Each CDR3 is given with its conserved first and last residue. Fields, in order: J gene, V gene, CDR3 protein.

j_gene: TRBJ2-1
v_gene: TRBV6-1
CDR3aa: CASSPTGLIEQFF

j_gene: TRBJ1-4
v_gene: TRBV28
CDR3aa: CASSLRQEHEKLFF

j_gene: TRBJ2-2
v_gene: TRBV20-1
CDR3aa: CSAKTANTGELFF

j_gene: TRBJ2-7
v_gene: TRBV28
CDR3aa: CASSKRDREYEQYF

j_gene: TRBJ2-7
v_gene: TRBV7-2
CDR3aa: CASSLGGETGYEQYF

j_gene: TRBJ2-1
v_gene: TRBV28
CDR3aa: CASSLESRPSYNEQFF

j_gene: TRBJ2-7
v_gene: TRBV18
CDR3aa: CASSPRELVPPYEQYF

j_gene: TRBJ2-5
v_gene: TRBV7-2
CDR3aa: CASSFGGRYQETQYF

j_gene: TRBJ2-7
v_gene: TRBV2
CDR3aa: CASSEWLAGIYEQYF

j_gene: TRBJ2-7
v_gene: TRBV13
CDR3aa: CASRGLAGGPVHEQYF

j_gene: TRBJ2-1
v_gene: TRBV6-2/TRBV6-3
CDR3aa: CASSRHTGLASGEQFF

j_gene: TRBJ1-2
v_gene: TRBV18
CDR3aa: CASSPTGAFYGYTF

j_gene: TRBJ2-1
v_gene: TRBV29-1
CDR3aa: CSVDSLATSEQFF

j_gene: TRBJ2-1
v_gene: TRBV6-9
CDR3aa: CASSFYQGGVFF

j_gene: TRBJ1-6
v_gene: TRBV15
CDR3aa: CATSSSPGQSPLHF

j_gene: TRBJ2-1
v_gene: TRBV27
CDR3aa: CASALFSSYNEQFF

j_gene: TRBJ1-2
v_gene: TRBV12-3/TRBV12-4
CDR3aa: CASSLGPGRSRSQDNYGYTF

j_gene: TRBJ1-6
v_gene: TRBV6-1
CDR3aa: CASSPRLGDSPLHF

j_gene: TRBJ2-2
v_gene: TRBV9
CDR3aa: CASSVVPAGDTGELFF

j_gene: TRBJ2-7
v_gene: TRBV2
CDR3aa: CASSGGRSYEQYF

j_gene: TRBJ2-2
v_gene: TRBV6-1
CDR3aa: CASIDWLAGPTGELFF

j_gene: TRBJ1-3
v_gene: TRBV12-3/TRBV12-4
CDR3aa: CASSLWSGNTIYF

j_gene: TRBJ1-5
v_gene: TRBV2
CDR3aa: CASSGGGRSNQPQHF

j_gene: TRBJ2-7
v_gene: TRBV6-1
CDR3aa: CASSTTGALFYEQYF

j_gene: TRBJ2-1
v_gene: TRBV5-6
CDR3aa: CASSPKLAGGLGAYNEQFF

j_gene: TRBJ2-7
v_gene: TRBV7-8
CDR3aa: CASSFSLGEQYF

j_gene: TRBJ2-5
v_gene: TRBV5-6
CDR3aa: CASSWSPETQYF

j_gene: TRBJ2-5
v_gene: TRBV20-1
CDR3aa: CSATGQEGESQYF

j_gene: TRBJ1-5
v_gene: TRBV7-8
CDR3aa: CASSTTGAINQPQHF

j_gene: TRBJ1-4
v_gene: TRBV7-2
CDR3aa: CASRESRVVNEKLFF

j_gene: TRBJ2-1
v_gene: TRBV12-5
CDR3aa: CASGLGSAGNNEQFF

j_gene: TRBJ2-1
v_gene: TRBV20-1
CDR3aa: CSASFASGTSLFF

j_gene: TRBJ2-7
v_gene: TRBV29-1
CDR3aa: CSVEDRNRGYEQYF